The source of this TCR beta chain is a study of blood T cell repertoires in COVID-19. Across the whole study: Italy, Spain and the United States were the sources of the convalescent and acute COVID-19 samples. Nucleic acid was either cDNA or gDNA, and it came from T cells, B-cell-depleted T cells, or PBMCs.

This CDR3 is 14 amino acids long. V shed 3 bases and J shed 5 bases, with 11 bases lying between them. Germline assignment: CDR1 MNHNS and CDR2 SASEGT. In the source study's methods: Estimation of nucleated cell counts was performed using reference gene primer amplification. Here immunoSEQ multiplex PCR was the method, and the copy in TCRdb shows in-frame clones only, minus some. Clone size and the V and J calls come from that table; the DNA yielded D and trimming. The data show 240,000 or so clones, with 86% seen just once and 9% to 15% held by the top ten. The sample consisted of peripheral blood. The clonotype comes from a man older than 75 with acute or convalescent COVID-19. The chain couples TRBV6-1 to TRBJ1-5; D is unclear. The DNA of the CDR3 is TGTGCCAGCAGTGACCCCCCACTCGATCAGCCCCAGCATTTT. Translating gives CASSDPPLDQPQHF.